This TCR beta chain emerged from a study of blood T cells in healthy people across ages. This clonotype came up a few times. The authors ran a second PCR of roughly 6 to 12 cycles using a sample-barcoded 5' primer and a J-beta primer mix. TCRdb passed the 5' RACE reads through MiXCR, listing each CDR3 protein once. Here the sample spans approximately 900,000 distinct CDR3 sequences, 40% to 60% being singletons. Total RNA, at least 5 micrograms per sample, was extracted from PBMCs. The sequencing sample was made of blood. The sequence was collected from a man in his thirties or forties in good health.

The CDR3, as DNA: TGTGCCAGCAGTTTGAGCGGGGGGGCCGGAGATACGCAGTATTTT. It codes for CASSLSGGAGDTQYF. The V call is TRBV27, the J call TRBJ2-3; 10 bases align to TRBD2. V trimming: 3 bases; J trimming: 5 bases; junction bases outside the gene matches: 5. Germline V CDR1 and CDR2: MNHEY, SMNVEV (reference sequence). This CDR3 has 15 amino acids.